This T cell receptor beta chain was observed in a study of early T cells in non-severe SARS-CoV-2 infection. Study summary: Sequencing of unsorted whole blood was done on bulk RNA, leaving chains unpaired. Broader study findings: Matching results from VDJdb favored anti-spike CD8 responses, leaving private and CD4 specificities undetected.

Details on this clonotype: Its antigen is not known.

There are 13 residues in the CDR3. Trimming shortened V by 3 bases and J by 5 bases, and 11 bases separated the two germline ends. Attached unique molecular identifiers marked individual cDNA molecules. One entry per CDR3 protein, called by TCRdb with MiXCR from the 5' RACE reads. The sample shows some 57,000 distinct CDR3 sequences, 5.6% of them seen only once. The genes are TRBV12-3 or TRBV12-4 and TRBJ2-7, with TRBD2 as a possible D gene (7 bases). Sequencing input: whole blood. This TCR came from an adult who was a healthcare worker with PCR-confirmed SARS-CoV-2 infection or an uninfected control (not recorded which). The CDR3 DNA reads as TGTGCCAGCAGTTTTGAGGGGGGGGACGAGCAGTACTTC. Its protein product is CASSFEGGDEQYF.